One sample yielded the 21 T cell receptor beta chains listed below, sequenced in a study of cytomegalovirus exposure and HLA in healthy donors. A multiplex PCR was run with 60 Vbeta primers and 13 Jbeta primers. Repertoires were generated with immunoSEQ multiplex PCR, while TCRdb's copy carries only in-frame clones and drops some. The sample lists under 200,000 clones; 81% were seen once. Sequenced: PBMCs. Receptor source: a man in his fifties in good health and CMV-seropositive.

The chain links TRBV5-4 to TRBJ2-5; TRBD2 matches at 9 bases. This CDR3 spans 16 amino acids. Germline CDR1 SGHNT, CDR2 YYREEE (reference sequence). V was pared by 1 base and J by 5 bases, with 9 bases of the junction left unmatched. CDR3 amino acids: CASSLSASGGPETQYF. The CDR3 DNA follows: TGTGCCAGCAGCTTGTCTGCCAGCGGGGGGCCGGAGACCCAGTACTTC.

This sequence joins TRBV27 and TRBJ2-7; TRBD2 aligns across 7 bases. Germline V gene lookup returns CDR1 MNHEY and CDR2 SMNVEV (reference sequence). The CDR3 totals 15 residues. After removal of 5 bases from V and 5 bases from J, the junction contained 12 bases not matched to a gene. The CDR3 bases are TGTGCCAGCAGTCCCTCCCGACTAGCTTCCAACGAGCAGTACTTC. Protein sequence: CASSPSRLASNEQYF.

The chain carries TRBV7-2 and TRBJ2-3, with D possibly TRBD2 on 6 matching bases. CDR3 length: 16 residues. The V gene lost 2 bases and the J gene lost 3 bases, with 15 bases spanning the gap. Germline V gives CDR1 SGHTA, CDR2 FQGNSA. CDR3 residues: CASSLFRSGGTDTQYF. The DNA for the CDR3 is TGTGCCAGCAGCTTATTTCGGTCAGGAGGGACAGATACGCAGTATTTT.

The gene calls are TRBV7-6 and TRBJ2-3; 12 bases agree with TRBD2. V lost 3 bases, J lost 6 bases, and 10 bases stayed unmatched. Germline-derived CDR1 and CDR2 are SGHVS and FNYEAQ. This CDR3 spans 17 amino acids. For the CDR3, the DNA is TGTGCCAGCAGCTTCCGACTAGCGGGAGAACCCGGGGATACGCAGTATTTT. Translated: CASSFRLAGEPGDTQYF.

The chain links TRBV12-5 to TRBJ2-1; 9 positions agree with TRBD2. V dropped 2 bases and J dropped 5; count of bases not matched to a gene: 10. Germline CDR1 is LGHNT and CDR2 is FRNRAP. The CDR3 has 17 amino acids. The CDR3 DNA reads TGTGCTAGTGGTTTGCCCCAGGGGGAGCGGGGGGACAATGAGCAGTTCTTC. It codes for CASGLPQGERGDNEQFF.

This clone was seen a handful of times. The J gene is TRBJ2-5, the V gene TRBV5-4; TRBD2 aligns across 8 bases. Germline V gives CDR1 SGHNT, CDR2 YYREEE (reference sequence). The V segment lost 1 base and the J segment 4 bases; nucleotides outside the gene matches: 9. The CDR3 spans 16 residues. CDR3 loop: CASSLRGGFSSETQYF. CDR3 DNA: TGTGCCAGCAGCTTGCGGGGGGGCTTTTCCTCAGAGACCCAGTACTTC.

V gene TRBV11-2 combines with J gene TRBJ1-1; D perhaps matches TRBD1 (6 bases). The V end was cut by 5 bases, the J end by 0 bases, with 13 bases between. The CDR3 extends over 15 amino acids. Germline V gene sequence: CDR1 SGHAT, CDR2 FQNNGV. The CDR3 loop reads CASSPQGRLNTEAFF. The CDR3 DNA reads as TGTGCCAGCAGCCCACAGGGCAGATTGAACACTGAAGCTTTCTTT.

The chain joins TRBV28 to TRBJ1-5, with D maybe TRBD1 (5 bases). Trimming removed 6 bases at V and 11 bases at J, with 26 bases between. The length of the CDR3 is 16 residues. The V gene's germline CDR1 is MDHEN and CDR2 SYDVKM. CDR3 region: CASSLGLGGGRMAQHF. The CDR3 DNA reads as TGTGCCAGCAGCCTAGGGTTGGGGGGAGGCCGCATGGCCCAGCATTTT.

In this sample, this clone turned up once. The chain joins TRBV30 to TRBJ2-3; D may be TRBD2 (5 bases). This CDR3 has 13 residues. The germline V and J ends were trimmed by 2 bases and 3 bases, with 9 bases remaining between them. Germline CDR1 reads GTSNPN; CDR2 reads SVGIG (reference sequence). CDR3 in DNA: TGTGCCTGGAGTTCCCGGGGAACAGATACGCAGTATTTT. Translating it yields CAWSSRGTDTQYF.

J is TRBJ1-2 and V is TRBV5-1; unclear D gene. Between the trimmed V and J ends, which lost 0 bases and 7 bases, there was a span of 13 bases. This CDR3 spans 14 amino acids. Germline V gene lookup returns CDR1 SGHRS and CDR2 YFSETQ. In nucleotides, the CDR3 is TGCGCCAGCAGCTTGGGCGAACGATGGAGTGGCTACACCTTC. Translated, it gives CASSLGERWSGYTF. The variable domain in full, with the rest retrieved from reference TRBV5-1 and TRBJ1-2, is KAGVTQTPRYLIKTRGQQVTLSCSPISGHRSVSWYQQTPGQGLQFLFEYFSETQRNKGNFPGRFSGRQFSNSRSEMNVSTLELGDSALYLCASSLGERWSGYTFGSGTRLTVV.

The CDR3 loop reads CASSVETRVGELFF. CDR3 DNA sequence: TGTGCCAGCAGTGTCGAGACGAGGGTCGGGGAGCTGTTTTTT. V and J are TRBV2 and TRBJ2-2, with D possibly TRBD2 on 5 matching bases. V dropped 4 bases and J dropped 7 bases, with 13 bases sitting between them. Germline CDR1 reads SNHLY; CDR2 reads FYNNEI. This CDR3 is 14 amino acids long.

The chain couples TRBV2 to TRBJ2-4; D gene unclear. Between the trimmed V and J ends, which lost 6 bases and 3 bases, there was a span of 12 bases. This CDR3 contains 14 residues. In germline, CDR1 is SNHLY, CDR2 FYNNEI. The CDR3 DNA reads as TGTGCCAGCAGAGACTTGGCGGTCAAAAACATTCAGTACTTC. Protein: CASRDLAVKNIQYF.

This clone was counted between two and nine times. This rearrangement joins TRBV18 to TRBJ2-2; 13 bases are shared with TRBD2. The germline V gene has CDR1 KGHSH and CDR2 LQKENI. V lost 3 bases and J lost 5; bases outside the gene matches: 0. This CDR3 is built from 15 residues. In DNA form, the CDR3 reads TGTGCCAGCTCACCGGGACTAGCGGGAACCGGGGAGCTGTTTTTT. Amino acid sequence: CASSPGLAGTGELFF. Complete variable domain (other parts from reference TRBV18 and TRBJ2-2): NAGVMQNPRHLVRRRGQEARLRCSPMKGHSHVYWYRQLPEEGLKFMVYLQKENIIDESGMPKERFSAEFPKEGPSILRIQQVVRGDSAAYFCASSPGLAGTGELFFGEGSRLTVL.

V is TRBV25-1 and J is TRBJ2-2; tentative D call: TRBD2 (6 bases). Trimming took 6 bases from V and 4 from J, leaving 15 bases between them. The CDR3 is 15 amino acids. The V gene's germline CDR1 is MGHDK and CDR2 SYGVNS. The CDR3 loop is CASRGGTSSTGELFF. The CDR3 nucleotides are TGTGCCAGCAGGGGGGGAACCTCGAGCACCGGGGAGCTGTTTTTT.

The chain recombines TRBV2 with TRBJ1-5, with D maybe TRBD1 (5 bases). V was cut by 6 bases and J by 0 bases, with 9 bases left in between. This CDR3 comprises 14 residues. Germline assignment: CDR1 SNHLY and CDR2 FYNNEI. The CDR3, as DNA: TGTGCCAGCAGGGACATCAGTAGCAATCAGCCCCAGCATTTT. Its translation is CASRDISSNQPQHF. Filled out from reference TRBV2 and TRBJ1-5, the complete variable domain reads EPEVTQTPSHQVTQMGQEVILRCVPISNHLYFYWYRQILGQKVEFLVSFYNNEISEKSEIFDDQFSVERPDGSNFTLKIRSTKLEDSAMYFCASRDISSNQPQHFGDGTRLSIL.

V usage is TRBV6-6 and J usage is TRBJ1-5; D is unresolved. This CDR3 has 14 residues. In germline, CDR1 is MNHNY, CDR2 SVGAGI (reference sequence). Trimming cost V 7 bases and J 5 bases, with 15 bases left between them. CDR3 sequence reads: CASTPGYVDQPQHF. The CDR3 region has the DNA TGTGCCAGCACACCGGGGTACGTCGATCAGCCCCAGCATTTT.

The rearrangement uses TRBV29-1 and TRBJ2-6; unclear D gene. The CDR3 is 12 amino acids. Germline V CDR1 and CDR2: SQVTM, ANQGSEA. The V end lost 7 bases, the J end lost 2 bases, and 6 bases lay between the germline ends. The DNA for the CDR3 is TGCAGCGCCCTAACTGGGGCCAACGTCCTGACTTTC. Its protein is CSALTGANVLTF. Drawing the rest from reference TRBV29-1 and TRBJ2-6, the complete variable domain is SAVISQKPSRDICQRGTSLTIQCQVDSQVTMMFWYRQQPGQSLTLIATANQGSEATYESGFVIDKFPISRPNLTFSTLTVSNMSPEDSSIYLCSALTGANVLTFGAGSRLTVL.

This clone showed up just a few times. This chain uses TRBV5-6 with TRBJ2-5, with D hard to call. Germline lookup yields CDR1 SGHDT and CDR2 YYEEEE. The CDR3 sequence is 15 residues long. With 0 bases removed from V and 5 bases from J, the gap between germline ends came to 14 bases. Here the CDR3 DNA reads TGTGCCAGCAGCTTGGAAGTCGGAGCTTGGGAGACCCAGTACTTC. It is translated as CASSLEVGAWETQYF.

V and J are TRBV14 and TRBJ2-7; 10 positions match TRBD2. The CDR3 runs to 14 residues. V lost 3 bases to trimming and J lost 6 bases; unmatched junction nucleotides: 5. CDR1 is SGHDN, CDR2 FVKESK, per germline. In DNA, the CDR3 is TGTGCCAGCAGCCAGACAAGCGGGGGGGGCGAGCAGTACTTC. This sequence encodes CASSQTSGGGEQYF.

V usage is TRBV7-8 and J usage is TRBJ2-1; TRBD2 is a possible D gene (5 bases). V lost 4 bases and J 0 bases, leaving 10 bases between the germline ends. Germline V gives CDR1 SGHVS, CDR2 FQNEAQ. The CDR3 is made up of 15 amino acids. CDR3 coding DNA: TGTGCCAGCAGCTCCCCGGGGAGCTCCTACAATGAGCAGTTCTTC. Translating gives CASSSPGSSYNEQFF. Using reference TRBV7-8 and TRBJ2-1 for the parts outside the CDR3, the full variable domain is GAGVSQSPRYKVAKRGQDVALRCDPISGHVSLFWYQQALGQGPEFLTYFQNEAQLDKSGLPSDRFFAERPEGSVSTLKIQRTQQEDSAVYLCASSSPGSSYNEQFFGPGTRLTVL.

This sequence joins TRBV5-6 and TRBJ1-1, with D unresolved. Trimming took 5 bases from V and 0 from J, leaving 11 bases between them. Germline CDR1 and CDR2: SGHDT and YYEEEE. The CDR3 loop spans 14 amino acids. CDR3 sequence (DNA): TGTGCCAGCAGACTGACTGCCTTGAACACTGAAGCTTTCTTT. Translating gives CASRLTALNTEAFF.